The T cell receptor beta chain described here comes from a study of cytomegalovirus exposure and HLA in healthy donors. The primer mix had 60 Vbeta and 13 Jbeta primers. Produced via immunoSEQ multiplex PCR; TCRdb's table is partial and in-frame only. Counted here are about 200,000 clones, roughly 84% occurring once; the ten biggest clones make up about 1.8%. A note on this clone: The junction shows a germline mismatch at one end, possibly a read error. The same CDR3 is also encoded by other DNA sequences in this sample.

Germline assignment: CDR1 SGDLS and CDR2 YYNGEE. The CDR3 consists of 15 residues. The sequence came from a man aged 50-60 years in good health and CMV-seronegative. The sample was PBMCs. J is TRBJ1-2 and V is TRBV9, with no clear D. The CDR3 protein is CASSEPPTGNYGYTF. CDR3 bases: TGTGCCAGCAGCGAACCACCGACGGGGAACTATGGCTACACTTTC.